This T cell receptor (beta chain) was identified during a study of shared clonotypes between healthy human individuals. The CDR3 consists of 12 residues. V lost 2 bases, J lost 3 bases, and 5 bases lay in between. Germline V gives CDR1 SGHRS, CDR2 YFSETQ. Details on this clone: This same CDR3 is encoded by further DNA sequences in the sample.

Method: immunoSEQ multiplex PCR; TCRdb's copy keeps in-frame clones and lacks some. Among around 1.4 million clones listed, about 98.5% were seen once. This sequence was found in a man aged 25 to 40 in good health. V usage is TRBV5-1 and J usage is TRBJ2-5; unclear D gene. Specimen: naive CD4+ T cells sorted from blood. This sample's subset: CD45RA+ positively selected. The CDR3 sequence: CASSLQEETQYF. The CDR3, as DNA: TGCGCCAGCAGCTTACAAGAAGAGACCCAGTACTTC.